Listed below are T cell receptor beta chains from one sample, sequenced in a study of blood T cell repertoires in COVID-19. Data came from immunoSEQ multiplex PCR; TCRdb stores just in-frame clones and leaves some out. This repertoire shows over 200,000 clones, roughly 80% found once; its top ten account for roughly 4.9%. The specimen was peripheral blood. These receptors came from a human donor in a cohort sampled during active COVID-19. CDR3s include the opening cysteine and the closing phenylalanine or tryptophan. D genes are given only for firm matches.

d_call j_call v_call cdr3_nt cdr3_aa
- TRBJ2-3 TRBV5-1 TGCGCCAGCAGCTTGGTAGTAGCGGGCACAGATACGCAGTATTTT CASSLVVAGTDTQYF
TRBD1 TRBJ1-1 TRBV28 TGTGCCAGCAGTTGGGGACAGGCTCTAGCTTTCTTT CASSWGQALAFF
- TRBJ2-2 TRBV11-2 TGTGCCAGCAGCGCTAGACAGCTCTTCACCGGGGAGCTGTTTTTT CASSARQLFTGELFF
- TRBJ1-5 TRBV9 TGTGCCAGCAGCGTAGATCCAGGGAAAGATCAGCCCCAGCATTTT CASSVDPGKDQPQHF
TRBD2 TRBJ2-1 TRBV9 TGTGCCAGCGGACCTAGACTAGCGGGCTCCTACAATGAGCAGTTCTTC CASGPRLAGSYNEQFF
- TRBJ2-2 TRBV5-8 TGTGCCAGCAGCTGGCCTCGGCAGGGGAGCACCGGGGAGCTGTTTTTT CASSWPRQGSTGELFF
TRBD2 TRBJ2-7 TRBV4-2 TGTGCCAGCAGCCAAGCGGGAGCGGGGTACGAGCAGTACTTC CASSQAGAGYEQYF
TRBD1 TRBJ1-6 TRBV6-5 TGTGCCAGCAGTTCCCCGGGACAGGGACCCCACTCACCCCTCCACTTT CASSSPGQGPHSPLHF
- TRBJ2-1 TRBV27 TGTGCCAGCAGTTTGTCCCAAGGGGACAATGAGCAGTTCTTC CASSLSQGDNEQFF
TRBD1 TRBJ1-1 TRBV7-2 TGTGCCAGCAGTTCGGACAGGCCCGGTAAGAACACTGAAGCTTTCTTT CASSSDRPGKNTEAFF
TRBD1 TRBJ1-5 TRBV28 TGTGCCAGCAGTTTACGACAGGGGGCTGGCCAGCCCCAGCATTTT CASSLRQGAGQPQHF
TRBD2 TRBJ2-7 TRBV19 TGTGCCAGTAGTATCCTCCCGCGGGAGGGCCCCGAGCAGTACTTC CASSILPREGPEQYF
- TRBJ1-1 TRBV27 TGTGCCAGCAGTTTACGACAGCCTGGCACTGAAGCTTTCTTT CASSLRQPGTEAFF
- TRBJ2-6 TRBV27 TGTGCCAGCAGTTTAAGGGGGTACGCTGGGGCCAACGTCCTGACTTTC CASSLRGYAGANVLTF
- TRBJ2-7 TRBV4-1 TGCGCCAGCAGCCACTACGTCGGGGCCTACGAGCAGTACTTC CASSHYVGAYEQYF
TRBD2 TRBJ2-1 TRBV7-3 TGTGCCAGCAGCCCCAGGGTAGCGGGAGGCGGTGAGCAGTTCTTC CASSPRVAGGGEQFF
- TRBJ2-1 TRBV5-4 TGTGCCAGCAGCGGAGTGGCGACTGAGCAGTTCTTC CASSGVATEQFF
- TRBJ2-1 TRBV6-2/TRBV6-3 TGTGCCAGCAGCGGAGGCGCAACCCCCTACAATGAGCAGTTCTTC CASSGGATPYNEQFF
TRBD1 TRBJ2-5 TRBV10-3 TGTGCCATCAGTGATGGGACAGGGTTAACCCAGTACTTC CAISDGTGLTQYF
TRBD2 TRBJ2-1 TRBV5-1 TGCGCCAGCGTCCCACTAGCGGGGACCTACAATGAGCAGTTCTTC CASVPLAGTYNEQFF